Shown below are 27 T cell receptor beta chains from a single sample sequenced in a study of cytomegalovirus exposure and HLA in healthy donors. Both 60 Vbeta primers and 13 Jbeta primers went into the PCR. Some clones are missing from TCRdb's copy, which holds only in-frame ones; the method was immunoSEQ multiplex PCR. The sample holds about 180,000 clones, 60% to 85% seen once. The source material was PBMCs. The receptors come from a man between 18 and 29 years old in good health and CMV-seronegative.

V usage is TRBV18 and J usage is TRBJ2-2; 12 bases fit TRBD1. With V trimmed by 3 bases and J by 3 bases, 2 bases remained unmatched. The CDR3 is 16 residues long. Germline V gives CDR1 KGHSH, CDR2 LQKENI. The CDR3, as DNA: TGTGCCAGCTCACCGGGACAGGGGGCGCACACCGGGGAGCTGTTTTTT. Encoded protein: CASSPGQGAHTGELFF.

The V gene is TRBV6-6, the J gene TRBJ2-5; D not certain. TRBJ2-7 explains the end of the DNA better; the J call may be wrong. Germline lookup yields CDR1 MNHNY and CDR2 SVGAGI (reference sequence). The CDR3 covers 11 residues. CDR3 sequence reads: CASSASYEQYF. The CDR3 DNA reads as TGTGCCAGCTCTGCCTCCTACGAGCAGTACTTC.

This chain links TRBV11-2 with TRBJ2-1; 11 bases align to TRBD2. The J segment lost 4 bases and the V segment lost 5 bases, leaving 7 bases of the junction unmatched. This CDR3 region has 16 residues. Germline CDR1 SGHAT, CDR2 FQNNGV. Here the CDR3 reads CASSPTGTSGYNEQFF. DNA of the CDR3: TGTGCCAGCAGCCCAACCGGGACTAGCGGATACAATGAGCAGTTCTTC.

This chain links TRBV11-3 with TRBJ2-7, with TRBD1 as a possible D gene (6 bases). Trimming removed 5 bases at V and 5 bases at J, with 10 bases between. Germline V gene data show CDR1 as SGHNT and CDR2 as YENEEA. The CDR3 is made up of 12 amino acids. In nucleotides, the CDR3 is TGTGCCAGCAGCGCAGGGGACCACGAGCAGTACTTC. Encoded protein: CASSAGDHEQYF.

The rearrangement links TRBV4-1 to TRBJ2-5; TRBD2 matches 10 bases. Germline values: CDR1 MGHRA, CDR2 YSYEKL. Losses at the gene ends were 0 bases for V and 1 base for J; bases not matched to a gene: 2. The CDR3 consists of 16 residues. The CDR3 bases are TGCGCCAGCAGCCAAGATAGCGGGGGGCGCCAAGAGACCCAGTACTTC. Its protein product is CASSQDSGGRQETQYF.

This clone is a singleton in its sample. The V call is TRBV14, the J call TRBJ1-1; 11 bases are shared with TRBD1. The ends lost 3 bases at V and 3 bases at J; junction bases unmatched: 6. The CDR3 loop spans 16 amino acids. Germline V CDR1 and CDR2: SGHDN, FVKESK. The CDR3 sequence: CASSQIPGQGDTEAFF. The CDR3 DNA is TGTGCCAGCAGCCAGATACCGGGACAGGGGGACACTGAAGCTTTCTTT.

The CDR3 DNA follows: TGCGCCAGCAGCTTGGGGGACAGGGATGATAAAAAACTGTTTTTT. Translated, it gives CASSLGDRDDKKLFF. The chain uses TRBV5-1 and TRBJ1-4; TRBD1 aligns across 9 bases. The J segment lost 9 bases and the V segment lost 0 bases, leaving 6 bases of the junction unmatched. Germline values: CDR1 SGHRS, CDR2 YFSETQ. This CDR3 is 15 amino acids long.

With regard to this clone: At one boundary the junction diverges from the germline segment, which might be a read error. This chain joins TRBV5-1 and TRBJ2-7; the D is unclear. Germline CDR1 is SGHRS and CDR2 is YFSETQ. This CDR3 region has 11 residues. CDR3 in DNA: TGCGCCGGCAGCTTACTCGACGAGCAGTACTTC. This encodes CAGSLLDEQYF.

The chain uses TRBV6-1 and TRBJ2-7, with 9 bases matching TRBD1. Per germline, CDR1 MNHNS and CDR2 SASEGT. The CDR3 has 19 amino acids. The V gene end was trimmed by 4 bases and the J gene end by 7 bases; junction bases not matched to a gene: 23. The CDR3 DNA is TGTGCCAGCAGTGGTCGTCCCCTTGAATCGGGGGGACAGGGCCGGGAGCAGTACTTC. It is translated as CASSGRPLESGGQGREQYF.

V and J are TRBV2 and TRBJ1-1; D is perhaps TRBD1 (5 bases). Trimming took 1 base from V and 8 from J, leaving 5 bases between them. Germline values: CDR1 SNHLY, CDR2 FYNNEI. This CDR3 is 11 amino acids long. CDR3: CASSEGGEAFF. In DNA, the CDR3 is TGTGCCAGCAGTGAAGGGGGCGAAGCTTTCTTT.

The rearrangement links TRBV6-5 to TRBJ2-7; possible D gene TRBD2, 6 bases. V dropped 6 bases and J dropped 3 bases, with 12 bases sitting between them. The germline CDR1 and CDR2 sequences are MNHEY and SVGAGI. The CDR3 spans 13 residues. CDR3 DNA: TGTGCCAGCAGGAACGGAGGGGTCTACGAGCAGTACTTC. Its protein is CASRNGGVYEQYF.

The rearrangement links TRBV28 to TRBJ2-3; weak D call: TRBD2 (6 bases). CDR1 and CDR2 from the germline V gene are MDHEN and SYDVKM. The CDR3 is 16 residues long. The germline V and J ends were trimmed by 5 bases and 2 bases, with 17 bases remaining between them. The CDR3 is CASSQGLEGATDTQYF. CDR3 DNA: TGTGCCAGCAGTCAGGGACTTGAGGGAGCCACAGATACGCAGTATTTT. The complete variable domain, with remaining parts taken from reference TRBV28 and TRBJ2-3, reads DVKVTQSSRYLVKRTGEKVFLECVQDMDHENMFWYRQDPGLGLRLIYFSYDVKMKEKGDIPEGYSVSREKKERFSLILESASTNQTSMYLCASSQGLEGATDTQYFGPGTRLTVL.

The chain recombines TRBV6-1 with TRBJ1-2; D call uncertain. CDR1 and CDR2 from the germline V gene are MNHNS and SASEGT. The ends were cut back, 5 bases at V and 3 bases at J, with 7 bases in the middle. The CDR3 length is 12 residues. In nucleotides, the CDR3 is TGTGCCAGCAGTTTGGCTTACTATGGCTACACCTTC. It codes for CASSLAYYGYTF.

The chain joins TRBV7-2 to TRBJ1-3, with a tentative D call TRBD1 (6 bases). The CDR3 contains 15 residues. V lost 5 bases to trimming and J lost 1 base, with 12 bases between them. The V gene's germline CDR1 is SGHTA and CDR2 FQGNSA. CDR3 residues: CASSEWTASGNTIYF. The CDR3 nucleotides are TGTGCCAGCAGCGAGTGGACAGCTTCTGGAAACACCATATATTTT.

This clone was picked up a small number of times. The chain uses TRBV20-1 and TRBJ2-5; D gene ambiguous. Trimming pared 7 bases from V and 4 bases from J, leaving 7 bases between. Germline V gene data show CDR1 as DFQATT and CDR2 as SNEGSKA (reference sequence). The length of the CDR3 is 10 residues. The CDR3 loop reads CSGTVETQYF. The CDR3 DNA follows: TGCAGTGGAACAGTAGAGACCCAGTACTTC.

The chain has TRBV19 and TRBJ1-2; D is perhaps TRBD1 (5 bases). The CDR3 covers 15 residues. Germline assignment: CDR1 LNHDA and CDR2 SQIVND (reference sequence). The V and J ends lost 4 bases and 4 bases respectively, with 16 bases between them. The CDR3 region has the DNA TGTGCCAGTAGTACCGGAACTGGGGCGTTCTATGGCTACACCTTC. It codes for CASSTGTGAFYGYTF.

V is TRBV5-1 and J is TRBJ2-5; TRBD2 aligns across 10 bases. V trimming: 7 bases; J trimming: 2 bases; junction bases outside the gene matches: 5. This CDR3 is 14 amino acids long. Germline values: CDR1 SGHRS, CDR2 YFSETQ. The CDR3 loop reads CASGIAGGQETQYF. DNA for the CDR3: TGCGCCAGCGGAATAGCGGGGGGACAAGAGACCCAGTACTTC.

The chain has TRBV2 and TRBJ1-1, with TRBD1 identical over 8 bases. Germline V lookup: CDR1 SNHLY, CDR2 FYNNEI. This CDR3 region has 15 residues. V gave up 2 bases and J gave up 0 bases; unmatched junction bases: 2. CDR3 protein: CASSETGGMNTEAFF. Written as DNA, the CDR3 is TGTGCCAGCAGTGAAACAGGGGGAATGAACACTGAAGCTTTCTTT.

This chain links TRBV2 with TRBJ2-3, with 7 bases that match TRBD2. Per germline, CDR1 SNHLY and CDR2 FYNNEI. The CDR3 length is 12 residues. With 8 bases clipped from V and 3 bases from J, the junction kept 2 bases outside the gene matches. CDR3 loop: CASWGGTDTQYF. The CDR3 DNA is TGTGCCAGCTGGGGGGGGACAGATACGCAGTATTTT.

The chain uses TRBV4-2 and TRBJ2-3, with TRBD1 matching 8 bases. The germline V gene has CDR1 LGHNA and CDR2 YNFKEQ. Germline trimming cut 0 bases from V and 3 bases from J; bases unmatched to any gene: 2. This CDR3 has 15 residues. The CDR3 reads CASSQDGTGTDTQYF. CDR3 DNA: TGTGCCAGCAGCCAAGACGGGACAGGAACAGATACGCAGTATTTT.

This clone was seen once. This chain uses TRBV2 with TRBJ1-5; TRBD1 agrees at 7 bases. This CDR3 is built from 13 residues. Germline V lookup: CDR1 SNHLY, CDR2 FYNNEI. Unmatched junction bases numbered 4, after V lost 8 bases and J lost 3 bases. The DNA of the CDR3 is TGTGCCAGCGGGGGACAGAACAATCAGCCCCAGCATTTT. Translation gives CASGGQNNQPQHF.

V gene TRBV30 combines with J gene TRBJ2-3; 8 nucleotides agree with TRBD2. The CDR3 contains 14 residues. Trimming cost V 4 bases and J 4 bases; bases outside gene matches: 7. CDR1 and CDR2 (germline): GTSNPN, SVGIG (reference sequence). The CDR3 DNA reads TGTGCCTGGATCCCGGGGGGGCGTTCAGATACGCAGTATTTT. This sequence encodes CAWIPGGRSDTQYF.

This clone was counted a few times. V is TRBV7-9 and J is TRBJ1-1; 9 positions match TRBD1. Germline V gene lookup returns CDR1 SEHNR and CDR2 FQNEAQ (reference sequence). The CDR3 totals 16 residues. V gave up 2 bases and J gave up 4 bases; unmatched junction bases: 8. The CDR3, as DNA: TGTGCCAGCAGCTTACCTTCGGGACAGGGTGGCACTGAAGCTTTCTTT. This gives the protein CASSLPSGQGGTEAFF.

This clone was detected a few times. This chain links TRBV5-1 with TRBJ2-1, with TRBD2 matching over 11 bases. The CDR3 runs to 16 residues. Trimming cost V 0 bases and J 5 bases; bases outside gene matches: 4. From germline, CDR1 is SGHRS and CDR2 YFSETQ. CDR3 nucleotide sequence: TGCGCCAGCAGCTTGGCCGGGACTAGCGGTAACAATGAGCAGTTCTTC. Translating it yields CASSLAGTSGNNEQFF.

The chain couples TRBV7-2 to TRBJ2-5, with D perhaps matching TRBD1 (6 bases). Trimming stripped 4 bases from V and 6 bases from J, with 21 bases between. This CDR3 spans 16 amino acids. Germline CDR1 SGHTA, CDR2 FQGNSA. The CDR3 here is CASSSRRDIYSKTQYF. The CDR3 DNA sequence: TGTGCCAGCAGCTCCCGTCGGGACATCTATTCGAAGACCCAGTACTTC.

This clone was recorded once. This chain connects TRBV27 to TRBJ2-3, with TRBD2 matching over 8 bases. CDR1 is MNHEY, CDR2 SMNVEV, per germline (reference sequence). The CDR3 has 16 amino acids. V gave up 5 bases and J gave up 2 bases; unmatched junction bases: 9. CDR3 bases: TGTGCCAGCAGTGACTATAAGCGGGGGTACACAGATACGCAGTATTTT. Translation gives CASSDYKRGYTDTQYF.

The chain combines TRBV27 with TRBJ1-5; D may be TRBD1 (6 bases). Between the trimmed V and J ends, which lost 2 bases and 5 bases, there was a span of 10 bases. The CDR3 runs to 14 residues. The germline V gene has CDR1 MNHEY and CDR2 SMNVEV (reference sequence). The CDR3 is CASSLGGGHQPQHF. As DNA, the CDR3 is TGTGCCAGCAGTTTAGGGGGCGGGCATCAGCCCCAGCATTTT.